This T cell receptor beta chain appears in the sequencing data of a study of blood T cell repertoires in COVID-19. Study overall: Specimens from acute and convalescent COVID-19 originated in the United States, Italy and Spain. Nucleic acid was either cDNA or gDNA, and it came from T cells, B-cell-depleted T cells, or PBMCs.

This CDR3 region has 16 residues. Germline CDR1 PRHDT, CDR2 FYEKMQ (reference sequence). V lost 0 bases and J 7 bases, leaving 13 bases between the germline ends. Method: immunoSEQ multiplex PCR; TCRdb's copy keeps in-frame clones and lacks some. The sample includes more than 75,000 clones, roughly 87% of them seen just once. This receptor was obtained from a man in his thirties or forties with acute or convalescent COVID-19. Sequenced input: peripheral blood. The genes are TRBV13 and TRBJ1-6; D may be TRBD1 (6 bases). This CDR3 reads CASSLGGRGTNSPLHF. DNA for the CDR3: TGTGCCAGCAGCTTAGGAGGCCGAGGGACAAATTCACCCCTCCACTTT.